The source of this T cell receptor (beta chain) is a study of T-cell memory formation after mild COVID-19. General study findings and limits: Nothing confirmed that second-wave clones peaking on day 37 were specific for SARS-CoV-2. CD4+ clones that contracted lay mainly in CM and EM; CD8+ ones lay in EMRA.

CDR3 size: 15 residues. V lost 0 bases, J lost 6 bases, and 3 bases stayed unmatched. TCRdb called the 5' RACE reads again in MiXCR, with one record for every CDR3 protein. This sample has about 340,000 distinct CDR3 sequences, with approximately 16% found just once. Of note for this clonotype: Antigen: not known.

The specimen was PBMCs or a T cell subset sorted from them (not recorded which). The sequence was obtained from a man aged 18 to 30 who had mild COVID-19 (a few samples of this study predate the infection). Cell type and time point are not known. V and J are TRBV12-3 or TRBV12-4 and TRBJ1-5; 9 nucleotides agree with TRBD1. As DNA, the CDR3 is TGTGCCAGCAGTTTAGCCGGGACAGGGAGTCAGCCCCAGCATTTT. Translation: CASSLAGTGSQPQHF.